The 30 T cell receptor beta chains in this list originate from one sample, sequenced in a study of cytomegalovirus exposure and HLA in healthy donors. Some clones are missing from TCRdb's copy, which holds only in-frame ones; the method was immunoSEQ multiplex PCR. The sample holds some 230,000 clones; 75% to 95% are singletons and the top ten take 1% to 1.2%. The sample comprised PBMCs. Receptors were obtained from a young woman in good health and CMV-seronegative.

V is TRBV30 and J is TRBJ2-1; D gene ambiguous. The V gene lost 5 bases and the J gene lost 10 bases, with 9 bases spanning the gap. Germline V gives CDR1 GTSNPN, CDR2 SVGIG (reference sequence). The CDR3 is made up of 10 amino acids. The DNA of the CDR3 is TGTGCCTGGCGGTTCCGAGAGCAGTTCTTC. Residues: CAWRFREQFF.

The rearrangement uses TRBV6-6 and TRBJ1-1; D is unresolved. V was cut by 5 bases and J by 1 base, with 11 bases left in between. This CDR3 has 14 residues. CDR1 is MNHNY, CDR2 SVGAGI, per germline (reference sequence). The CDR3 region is CASSIFVGNTEAFF. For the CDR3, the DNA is TGTGCCAGCAGTATCTTTGTCGGGAACACTGAAGCTTTCTTT.

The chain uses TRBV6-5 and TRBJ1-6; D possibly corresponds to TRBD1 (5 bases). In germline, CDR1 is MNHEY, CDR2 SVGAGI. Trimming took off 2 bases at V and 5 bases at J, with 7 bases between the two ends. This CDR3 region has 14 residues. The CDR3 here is CASSYGGDNSPLHF. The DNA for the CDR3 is TGTGCCAGCAGTTACGGGGGGGATAATTCACCCCTCCACTTT.

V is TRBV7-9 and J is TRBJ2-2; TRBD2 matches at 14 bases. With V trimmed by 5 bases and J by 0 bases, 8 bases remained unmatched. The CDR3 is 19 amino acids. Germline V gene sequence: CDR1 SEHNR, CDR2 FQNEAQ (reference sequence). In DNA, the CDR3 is TGTGCCAGCAGCACTGGGACTAGCGGGGGCGGACCGAACACCGGGGAGCTGTTTTTT. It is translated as CASSTGTSGGGPNTGELFF.

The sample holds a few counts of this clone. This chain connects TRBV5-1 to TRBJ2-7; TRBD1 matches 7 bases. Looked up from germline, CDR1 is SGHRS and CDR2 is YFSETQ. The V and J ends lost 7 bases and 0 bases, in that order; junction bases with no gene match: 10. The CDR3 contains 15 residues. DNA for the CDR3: TGCGCCAGCCATAAATCGACAGGGAGCTCCTACGAGCAGTACTTC. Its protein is CASHKSTGSSYEQYF.

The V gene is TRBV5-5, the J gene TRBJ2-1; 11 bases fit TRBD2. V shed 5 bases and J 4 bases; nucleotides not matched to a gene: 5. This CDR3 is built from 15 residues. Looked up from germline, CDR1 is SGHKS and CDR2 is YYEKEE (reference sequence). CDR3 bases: TGTGCCAGCAGTCGCGGACTAGCGGGTTACAATGAGCAGTTCTTC. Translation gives CASSRGLAGYNEQFF.

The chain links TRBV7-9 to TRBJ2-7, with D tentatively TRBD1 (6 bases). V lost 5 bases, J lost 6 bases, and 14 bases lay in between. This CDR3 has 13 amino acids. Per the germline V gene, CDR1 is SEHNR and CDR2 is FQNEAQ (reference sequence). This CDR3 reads CASSRKQGGEQYF. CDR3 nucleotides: TGTGCCAGCAGCAGAAAACAGGGTGGCGAGCAGTACTTC.

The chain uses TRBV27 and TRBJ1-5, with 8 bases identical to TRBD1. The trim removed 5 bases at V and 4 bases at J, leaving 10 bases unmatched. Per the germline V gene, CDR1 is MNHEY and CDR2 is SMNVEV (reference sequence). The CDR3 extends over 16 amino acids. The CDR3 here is CASSPQGAHGNQPQHF. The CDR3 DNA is TGTGCCAGCAGTCCTCAGGGGGCGCATGGAAATCAGCCCCAGCATTTT.

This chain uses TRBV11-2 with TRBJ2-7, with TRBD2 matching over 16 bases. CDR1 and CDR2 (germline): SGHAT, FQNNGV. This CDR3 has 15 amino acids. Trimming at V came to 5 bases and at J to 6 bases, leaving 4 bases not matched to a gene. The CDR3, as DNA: TGTGCCAGCAGCACCGGGACTAGCGGGAGGGGCGAGCAGTACTTC. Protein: CASSTGTSGRGEQYF.

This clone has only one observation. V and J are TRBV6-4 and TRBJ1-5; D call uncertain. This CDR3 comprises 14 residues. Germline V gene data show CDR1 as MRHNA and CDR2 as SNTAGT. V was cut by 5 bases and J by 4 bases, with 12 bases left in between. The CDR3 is CASSLVAGNQPQHF. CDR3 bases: TGTGCCAGCAGTTTGGTGGCAGGAAATCAGCCCCAGCATTTT.

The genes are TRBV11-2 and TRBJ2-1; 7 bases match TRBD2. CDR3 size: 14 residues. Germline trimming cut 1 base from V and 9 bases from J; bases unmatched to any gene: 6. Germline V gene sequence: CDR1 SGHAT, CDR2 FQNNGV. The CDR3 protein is CASSLVRGGSEQFF. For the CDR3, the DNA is TGTGCCAGCAGCTTAGTGCGGGGAGGGTCTGAGCAGTTCTTC.

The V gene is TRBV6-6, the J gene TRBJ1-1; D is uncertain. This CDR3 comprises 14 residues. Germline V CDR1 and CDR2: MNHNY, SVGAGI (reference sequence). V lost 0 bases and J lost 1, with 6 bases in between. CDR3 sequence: CASSYSPGNTEAFF. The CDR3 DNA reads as TGTGCCAGCAGTTACTCTCCAGGGAACACTGAAGCTTTCTTT.

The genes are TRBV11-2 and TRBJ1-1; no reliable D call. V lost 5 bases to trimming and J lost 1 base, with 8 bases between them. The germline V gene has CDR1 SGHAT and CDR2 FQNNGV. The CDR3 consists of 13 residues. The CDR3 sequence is CASSPSPNTEAFF. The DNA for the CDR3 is TGTGCCAGCAGCCCATCCCCGAACACTGAAGCTTTCTTT.

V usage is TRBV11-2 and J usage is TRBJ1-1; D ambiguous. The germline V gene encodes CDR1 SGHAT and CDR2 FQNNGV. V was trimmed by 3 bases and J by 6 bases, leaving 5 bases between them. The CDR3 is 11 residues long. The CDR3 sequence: CASSFGAEAFF. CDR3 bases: TGTGCCAGCAGCTTTGGAGCTGAAGCTTTCTTT.

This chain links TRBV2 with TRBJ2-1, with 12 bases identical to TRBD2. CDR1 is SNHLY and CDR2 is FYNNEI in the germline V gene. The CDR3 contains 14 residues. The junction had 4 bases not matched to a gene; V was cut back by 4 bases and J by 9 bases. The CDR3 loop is CASSVLAGGGEQFF. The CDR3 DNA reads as TGTGCCAGCAGTGTACTAGCGGGAGGAGGTGAGCAGTTCTTC.

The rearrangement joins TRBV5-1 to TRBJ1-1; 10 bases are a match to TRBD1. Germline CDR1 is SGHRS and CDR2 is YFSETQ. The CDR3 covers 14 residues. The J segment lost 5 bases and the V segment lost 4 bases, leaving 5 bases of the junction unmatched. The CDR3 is CASSRDRGRTEAFF. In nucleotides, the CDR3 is TGCGCCAGCAGCAGAGACAGGGGGCGGACTGAAGCTTTCTTT.

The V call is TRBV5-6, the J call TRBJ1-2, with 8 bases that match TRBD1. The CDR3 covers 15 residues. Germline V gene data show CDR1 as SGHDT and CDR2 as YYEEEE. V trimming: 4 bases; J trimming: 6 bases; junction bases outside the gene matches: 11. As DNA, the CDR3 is TGTGCCAGCAGCCGCCTCGGACAGGGTACGGATGGCTACACCTTC. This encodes CASSRLGQGTDGYTF.

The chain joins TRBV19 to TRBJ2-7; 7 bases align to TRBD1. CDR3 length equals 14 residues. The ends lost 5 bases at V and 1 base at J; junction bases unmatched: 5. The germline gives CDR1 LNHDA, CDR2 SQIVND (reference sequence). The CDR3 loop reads CASSSATGSYEQYF. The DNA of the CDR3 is TGTGCCAGTAGTTCTGCGACAGGGTCCTACGAGCAGTACTTC. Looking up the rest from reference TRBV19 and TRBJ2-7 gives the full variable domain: DGGITQSPKYLFRKEGQNVTLSCEQNLNHDAMYWYRQDPGQGLRLIYYSQIVNDFQKGDIAEGYSVSREKKESFPLTVTSAQKNPTAFYLCASSSATGSYEQYFGPGTRLTVT.

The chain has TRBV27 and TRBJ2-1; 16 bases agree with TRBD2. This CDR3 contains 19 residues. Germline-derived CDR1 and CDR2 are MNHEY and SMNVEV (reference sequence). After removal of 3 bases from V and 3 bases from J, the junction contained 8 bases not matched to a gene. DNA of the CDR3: TGTGCCAGCAGTTTGGGGGGACTAGCGGGAGGGATCATCTACAATGAGCAGTTCTTC. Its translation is CASSLGGLAGGIIYNEQFF.

The CDR3 region is CATRPPPGTGELFF. The CDR3 DNA reads as TGTGCCACTAGACCGCCCCCGGGAACCGGGGAGCTGTTTTTT. This chain uses TRBV28 with TRBJ2-2; a possible D gene is TRBD2 (5 bases). The CDR3 loop spans 14 amino acids. The germline V gene encodes CDR1 MDHEN and CDR2 SYDVKM. V was shortened by 10 bases and J by 5 bases, with 17 bases between the two germline ends.

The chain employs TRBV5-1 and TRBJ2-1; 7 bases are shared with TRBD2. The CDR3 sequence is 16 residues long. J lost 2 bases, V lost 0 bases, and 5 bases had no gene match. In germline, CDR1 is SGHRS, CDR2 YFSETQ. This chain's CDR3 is CASSLVASGTYNEQFF. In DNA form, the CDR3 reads TGCGCCAGCAGCTTGGTAGCGAGCGGGACCTACAATGAGCAGTTCTTC.

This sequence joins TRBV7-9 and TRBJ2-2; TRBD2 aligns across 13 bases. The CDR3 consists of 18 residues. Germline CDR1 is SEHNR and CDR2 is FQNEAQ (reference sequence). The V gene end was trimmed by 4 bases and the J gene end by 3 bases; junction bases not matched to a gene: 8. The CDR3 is CASSSSTSGRSDTGELFF. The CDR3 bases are TGTGCCAGCAGCTCCTCGACTAGCGGGAGGTCCGACACCGGGGAGCTGTTTTTT.

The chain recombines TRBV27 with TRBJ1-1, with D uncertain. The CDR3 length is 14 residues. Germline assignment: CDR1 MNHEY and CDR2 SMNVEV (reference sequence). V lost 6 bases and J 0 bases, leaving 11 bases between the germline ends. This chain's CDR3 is CASRSPNLNTEAFF. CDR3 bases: TGTGCCAGCAGGTCACCGAACTTGAACACTGAAGCTTTCTTT.

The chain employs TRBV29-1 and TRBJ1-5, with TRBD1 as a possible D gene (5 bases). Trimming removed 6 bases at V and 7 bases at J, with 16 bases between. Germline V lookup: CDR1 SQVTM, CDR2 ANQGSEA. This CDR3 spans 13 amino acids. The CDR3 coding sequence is TGCAGCGTCCTCCCCGGGCGGGGCCAGCCCCAGCATTTT. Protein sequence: CSVLPGRGQPQHF.

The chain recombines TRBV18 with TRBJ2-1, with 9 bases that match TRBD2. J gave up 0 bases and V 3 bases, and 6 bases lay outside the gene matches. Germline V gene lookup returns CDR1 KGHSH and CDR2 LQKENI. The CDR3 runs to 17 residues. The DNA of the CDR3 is TGTGCCAGCTCACCTCAGACTAGCGGCAACTCCTACAATGAGCAGTTCTTC. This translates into CASSPQTSGNSYNEQFF.

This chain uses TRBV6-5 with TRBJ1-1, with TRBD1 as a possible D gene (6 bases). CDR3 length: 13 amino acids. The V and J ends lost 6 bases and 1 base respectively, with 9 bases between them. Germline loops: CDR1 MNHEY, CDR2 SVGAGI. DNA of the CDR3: TGTGCCAGCAGGCAACAGGGGAACACTGAAGCTTTCTTT. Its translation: CASRQQGNTEAFF.

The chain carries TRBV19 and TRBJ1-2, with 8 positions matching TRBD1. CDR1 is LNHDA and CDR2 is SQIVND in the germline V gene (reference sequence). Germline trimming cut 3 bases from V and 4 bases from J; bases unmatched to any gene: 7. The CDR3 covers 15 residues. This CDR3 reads CASSIGQGLLYGYTF. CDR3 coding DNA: TGTGCCAGTAGTATCGGACAGGGCCTCCTCTATGGCTACACCTTC.

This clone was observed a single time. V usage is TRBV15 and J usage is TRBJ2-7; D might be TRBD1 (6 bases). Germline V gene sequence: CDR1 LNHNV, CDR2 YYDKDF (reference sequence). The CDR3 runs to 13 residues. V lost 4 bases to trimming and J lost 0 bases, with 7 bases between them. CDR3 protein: CATSTRGSYEQYF. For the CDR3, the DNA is TGTGCCACCAGCACCAGGGGCTCCTACGAGCAGTACTTC.

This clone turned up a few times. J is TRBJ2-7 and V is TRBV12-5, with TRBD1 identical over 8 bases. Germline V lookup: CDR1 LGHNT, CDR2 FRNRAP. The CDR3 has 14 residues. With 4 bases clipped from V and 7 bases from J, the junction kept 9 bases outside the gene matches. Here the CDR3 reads CASGSFGQGREQYF. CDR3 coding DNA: TGTGCTAGTGGTTCGTTCGGACAGGGTAGGGAGCAGTACTTC.

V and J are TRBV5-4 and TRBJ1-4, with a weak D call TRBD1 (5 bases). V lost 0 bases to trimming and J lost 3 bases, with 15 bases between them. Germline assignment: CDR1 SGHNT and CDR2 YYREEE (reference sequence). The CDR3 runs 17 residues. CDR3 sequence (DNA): TGTGCCAGCAGCTTGGCCGTAAGGGGTACTGCTAATGAAAAACTGTTTTTT. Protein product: CASSLAVRGTANEKLFF.